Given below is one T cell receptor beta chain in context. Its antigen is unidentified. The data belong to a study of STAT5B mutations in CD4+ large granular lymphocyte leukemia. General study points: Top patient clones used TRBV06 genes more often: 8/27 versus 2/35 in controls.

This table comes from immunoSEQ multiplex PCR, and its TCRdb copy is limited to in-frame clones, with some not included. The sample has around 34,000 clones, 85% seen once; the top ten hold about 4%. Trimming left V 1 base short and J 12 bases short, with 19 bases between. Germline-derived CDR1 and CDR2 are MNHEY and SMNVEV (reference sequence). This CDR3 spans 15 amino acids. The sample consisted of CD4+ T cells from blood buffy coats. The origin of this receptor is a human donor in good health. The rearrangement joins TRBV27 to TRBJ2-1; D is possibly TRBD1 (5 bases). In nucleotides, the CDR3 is TGTGCCAGCAGTTTATTGGCAGTTTACTCAAGGGGGCAGTTCTTC. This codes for CASSLLAVYSRGQFF.